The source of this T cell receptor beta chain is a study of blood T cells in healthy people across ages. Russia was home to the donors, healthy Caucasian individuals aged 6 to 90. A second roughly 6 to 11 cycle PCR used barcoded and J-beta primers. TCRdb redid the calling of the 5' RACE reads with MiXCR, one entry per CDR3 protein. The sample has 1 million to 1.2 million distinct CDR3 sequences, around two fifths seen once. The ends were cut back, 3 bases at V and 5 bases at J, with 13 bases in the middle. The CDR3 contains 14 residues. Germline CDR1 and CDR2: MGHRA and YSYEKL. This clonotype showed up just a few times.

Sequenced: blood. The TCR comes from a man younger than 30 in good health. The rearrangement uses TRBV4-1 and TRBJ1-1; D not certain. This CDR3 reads CASSQHGRVTEAFF. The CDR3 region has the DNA TGCGCCAGCAGCCAGCATGGGAGGGTGACTGAAGCTTTCTTT.